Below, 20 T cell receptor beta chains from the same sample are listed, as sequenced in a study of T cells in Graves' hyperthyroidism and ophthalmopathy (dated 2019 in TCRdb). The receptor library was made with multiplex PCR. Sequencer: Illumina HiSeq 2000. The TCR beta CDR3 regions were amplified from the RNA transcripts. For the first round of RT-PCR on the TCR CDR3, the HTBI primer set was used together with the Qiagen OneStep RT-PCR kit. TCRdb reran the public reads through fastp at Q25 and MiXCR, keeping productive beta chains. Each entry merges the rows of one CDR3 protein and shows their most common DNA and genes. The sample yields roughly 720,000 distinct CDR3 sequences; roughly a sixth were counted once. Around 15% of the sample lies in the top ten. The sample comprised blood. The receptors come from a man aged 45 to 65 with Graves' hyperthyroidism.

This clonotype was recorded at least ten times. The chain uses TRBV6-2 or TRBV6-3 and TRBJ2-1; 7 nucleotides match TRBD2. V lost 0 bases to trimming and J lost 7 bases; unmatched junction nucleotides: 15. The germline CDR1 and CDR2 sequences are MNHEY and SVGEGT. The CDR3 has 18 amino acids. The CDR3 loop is CASSYSVESVTSLNEQFF. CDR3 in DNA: TGTGCCAGCAGTTACTCGGTCGAGTCTGTGACTAGCTTAAATGAGCAGTTCTTC.

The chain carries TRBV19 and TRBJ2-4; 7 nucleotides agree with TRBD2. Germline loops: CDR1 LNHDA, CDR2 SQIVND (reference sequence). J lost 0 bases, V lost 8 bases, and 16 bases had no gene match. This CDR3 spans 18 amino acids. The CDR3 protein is CASGGDGREKLAKNIQYF. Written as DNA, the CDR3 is TGTGCCAGTGGGGGGGACGGTCGCGAGAAGCTAGCCAAAAACATTCAGTACTTC. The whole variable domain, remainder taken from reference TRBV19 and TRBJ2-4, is DGGITQSPKYLFRKEGQNVTLSCEQNLNHDAMYWYRQDPGQGLRLIYYSQIVNDFQKGDIAEGYSVSREKKESFPLTVTSAQKNPTAFYLCASGGDGREKLAKNIQYFGAGTRLSVL.

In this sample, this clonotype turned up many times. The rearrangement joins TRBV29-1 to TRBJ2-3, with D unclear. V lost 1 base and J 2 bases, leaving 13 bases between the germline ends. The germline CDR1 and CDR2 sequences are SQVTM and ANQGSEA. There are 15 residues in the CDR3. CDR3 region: CSVEGLKEPTDTQYF. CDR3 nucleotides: TGCAGCGTTGAAGGGCTAAAAGAACCCACAGATACGCAGTATTTT.

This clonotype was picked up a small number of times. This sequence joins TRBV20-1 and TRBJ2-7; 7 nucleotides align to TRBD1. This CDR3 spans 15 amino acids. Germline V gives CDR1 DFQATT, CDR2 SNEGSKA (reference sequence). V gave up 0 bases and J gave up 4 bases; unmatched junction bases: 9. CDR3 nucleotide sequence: TGCAGTGCTAGAGATAACAGGGGTCCTGGTTACGAGCAGTACTTC. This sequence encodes CSARDNRGPGYEQYF.

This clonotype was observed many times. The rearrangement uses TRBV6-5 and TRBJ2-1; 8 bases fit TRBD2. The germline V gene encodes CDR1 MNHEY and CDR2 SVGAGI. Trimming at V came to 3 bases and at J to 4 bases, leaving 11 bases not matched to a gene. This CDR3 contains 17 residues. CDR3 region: CASSYRQLAGVYNEQFF. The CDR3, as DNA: TGTGCCAGCAGTTATCGGCAGCTAGCGGGCGTGTACAATGAGCAGTTCTTC.

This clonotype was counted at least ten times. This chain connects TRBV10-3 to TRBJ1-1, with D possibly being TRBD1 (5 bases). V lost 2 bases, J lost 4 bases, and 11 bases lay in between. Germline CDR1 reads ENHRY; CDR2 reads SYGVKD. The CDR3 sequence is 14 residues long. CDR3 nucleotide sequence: TGTGCCATCAGTGAGGGGGGGGTGGGCACTGAAGCTTTCTTT. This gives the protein CAISEGGVGTEAFF.

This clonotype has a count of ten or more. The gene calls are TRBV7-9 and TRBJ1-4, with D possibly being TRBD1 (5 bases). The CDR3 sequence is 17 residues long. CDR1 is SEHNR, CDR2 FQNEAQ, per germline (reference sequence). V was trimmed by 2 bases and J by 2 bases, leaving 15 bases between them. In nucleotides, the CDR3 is TGTGCCAGCAGCTTACTCTCAGGGATATGGACTAATGAAAAACTGTTTTTT. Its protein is CASSLLSGIWTNEKLFF.

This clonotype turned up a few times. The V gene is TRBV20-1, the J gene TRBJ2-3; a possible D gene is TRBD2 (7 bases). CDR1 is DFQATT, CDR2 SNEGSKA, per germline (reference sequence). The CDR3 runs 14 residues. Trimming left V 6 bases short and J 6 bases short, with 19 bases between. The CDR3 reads CSAGGAPQGDTQYF. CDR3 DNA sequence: TGCAGTGCGGGGGGGGCTCCCCAAGGCGATACGCAGTATTTT.

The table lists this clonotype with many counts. The CDR3 DNA follows: TGTGCCACCAGCAGAGATGACCGGCCTGGGGATACGCAGTATTTT. Its protein product is CATSRDDRPGDTQYF. The V and J genes are TRBV15 and TRBJ2-3; D is unclear. V was pared by 0 bases and J by 6 bases, with 13 bases between. Germline V gene sequence: CDR1 LNHNV, CDR2 YYDKDF (reference sequence). This CDR3 has 15 amino acids. Variable domain in full (rest from reference TRBV15 and TRBJ2-3): DAMVIQNPRYQVTQFGKPVTLSCSQTLNHNVMYWYQQKSSQAPKLLFHYYDKDFNNEADTPDNFQSRRPNTSFCFLDIRSPGLGDTAMYLCATSRDDRPGDTQYFGPGTRLTVL.

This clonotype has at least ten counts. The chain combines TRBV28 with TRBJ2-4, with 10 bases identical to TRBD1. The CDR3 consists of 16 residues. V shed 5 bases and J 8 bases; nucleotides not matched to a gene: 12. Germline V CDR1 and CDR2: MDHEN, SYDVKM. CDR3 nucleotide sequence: TGTGCCAGCAGTAATCAACCGGGACAGGGGCGAGACATTCAGTACTTC. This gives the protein CASSNQPGQGRDIQYF.

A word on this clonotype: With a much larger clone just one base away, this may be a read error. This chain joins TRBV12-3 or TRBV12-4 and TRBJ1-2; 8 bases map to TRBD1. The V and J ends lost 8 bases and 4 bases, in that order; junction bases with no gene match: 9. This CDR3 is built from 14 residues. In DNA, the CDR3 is TGTGCCAGCGGTCTCGGGACAGGATTCTATGGCTACACCTTC. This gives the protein CASGLGTGFYGYTF.

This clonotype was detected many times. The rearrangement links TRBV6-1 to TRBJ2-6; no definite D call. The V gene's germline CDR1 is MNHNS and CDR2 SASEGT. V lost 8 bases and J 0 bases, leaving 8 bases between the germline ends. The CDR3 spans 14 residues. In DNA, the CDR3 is TGTGCCAGCGCGTCGAGCTCTGGGGCCAACGTCCTGACTTTC. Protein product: CASASSSGANVLTF.

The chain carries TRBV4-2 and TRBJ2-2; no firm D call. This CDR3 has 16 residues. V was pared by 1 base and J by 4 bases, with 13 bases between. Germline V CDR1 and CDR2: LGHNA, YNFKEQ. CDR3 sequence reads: CASSQATMSGTGELFF. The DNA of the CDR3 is TGTGCCAGCAGCCAAGCCACTATGTCGGGCACCGGGGAGCTGTTTTTT.

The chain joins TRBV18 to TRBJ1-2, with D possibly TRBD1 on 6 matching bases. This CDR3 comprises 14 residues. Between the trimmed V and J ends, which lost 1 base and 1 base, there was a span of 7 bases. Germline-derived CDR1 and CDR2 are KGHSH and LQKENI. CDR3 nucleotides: TGTGCCAGCTCACCACGGGACAATAACTATGGCTACACCTTC. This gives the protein CASSPRDNNYGYTF.

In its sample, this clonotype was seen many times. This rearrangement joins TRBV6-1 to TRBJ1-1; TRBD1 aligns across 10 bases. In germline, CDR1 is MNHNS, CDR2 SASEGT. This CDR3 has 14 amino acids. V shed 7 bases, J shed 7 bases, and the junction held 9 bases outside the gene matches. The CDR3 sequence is CASNQGDRGNEAFF. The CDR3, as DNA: TGTGCCAGCAACCAGGGGGACAGGGGTAATGAAGCTTTCTTT.

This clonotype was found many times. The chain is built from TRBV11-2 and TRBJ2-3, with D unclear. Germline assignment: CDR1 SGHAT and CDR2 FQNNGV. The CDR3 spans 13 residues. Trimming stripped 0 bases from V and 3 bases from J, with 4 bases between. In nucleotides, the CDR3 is TGTGCCAGCAGCTTAGACCGTACAGATACGCAGTATTTT. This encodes CASSLDRTDTQYF.

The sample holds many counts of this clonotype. The CDR3 sequence is CASSGRQITYEQYF. The CDR3 DNA reads TGTGCCAGCAGCGGTCGACAGATTACCTACGAGCAGTACTTC. This chain joins TRBV11-2 and TRBJ2-7, with D possibly matching TRBD1 (5 bases). The CDR3 spans 14 residues. V was cut by 5 bases and J by 2 bases, with 13 bases left in between. Germline V gives CDR1 SGHAT, CDR2 FQNNGV.

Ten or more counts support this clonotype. CDR3 bases: TGCAGCGTTGAAGTGGGGGCAGGCTACGAGCAGTACTTC. Amino acid sequence: CSVEVGAGYEQYF. The chain is built from TRBV29-1 and TRBJ2-7; weak D call: TRBD1 (6 bases). This CDR3 is 13 amino acids long. V was clipped by 1 base and J by 3 bases, with 10 bases between them. Germline assignment: CDR1 SQVTM and CDR2 ANQGSEA.

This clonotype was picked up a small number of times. CDR3 residues: CASRSDTGITEAFF. DNA of the CDR3: TGCGCCAGCAGGTCAGACACAGGGATCACTGAAGCTTTCTTT. The chain links TRBV4-3 to TRBJ1-1, with a possible D match to TRBD1 (6 bases). The CDR3 has 14 residues. The ends were cut back, 6 bases at V and 4 bases at J, with 15 bases in the middle. The germline gives CDR1 LGHNA, CDR2 YSLEER.

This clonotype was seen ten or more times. The CDR3 DNA reads as TGTGCCAGTTGGCAGGGGGCTGGTAAAGAGACCCAGTACTTC. Amino acids: CASWQGAGKETQYF. The rearrangement joins TRBV12-3 or TRBV12-4 to TRBJ2-5; 8 nucleotides agree with TRBD1. The CDR3 extends over 14 amino acids. V shed 9 bases and J 3 bases; nucleotides not matched to a gene: 9.